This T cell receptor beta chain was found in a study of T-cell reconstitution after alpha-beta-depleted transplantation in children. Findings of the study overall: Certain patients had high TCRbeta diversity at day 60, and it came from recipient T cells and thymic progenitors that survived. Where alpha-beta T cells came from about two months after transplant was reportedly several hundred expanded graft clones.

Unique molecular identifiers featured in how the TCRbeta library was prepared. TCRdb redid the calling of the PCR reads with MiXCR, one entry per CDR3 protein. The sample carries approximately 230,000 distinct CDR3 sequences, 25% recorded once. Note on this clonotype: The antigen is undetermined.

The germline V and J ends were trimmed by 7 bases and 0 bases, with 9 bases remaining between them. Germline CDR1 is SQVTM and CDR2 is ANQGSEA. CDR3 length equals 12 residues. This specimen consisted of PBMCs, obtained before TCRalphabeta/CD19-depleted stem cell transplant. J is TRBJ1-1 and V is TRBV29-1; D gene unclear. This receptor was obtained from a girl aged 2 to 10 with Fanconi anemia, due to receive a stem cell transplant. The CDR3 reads CSAWNMNTEAFF. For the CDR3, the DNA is TGCAGCGCATGGAATATGAACACTGAAGCTTTCTTT.